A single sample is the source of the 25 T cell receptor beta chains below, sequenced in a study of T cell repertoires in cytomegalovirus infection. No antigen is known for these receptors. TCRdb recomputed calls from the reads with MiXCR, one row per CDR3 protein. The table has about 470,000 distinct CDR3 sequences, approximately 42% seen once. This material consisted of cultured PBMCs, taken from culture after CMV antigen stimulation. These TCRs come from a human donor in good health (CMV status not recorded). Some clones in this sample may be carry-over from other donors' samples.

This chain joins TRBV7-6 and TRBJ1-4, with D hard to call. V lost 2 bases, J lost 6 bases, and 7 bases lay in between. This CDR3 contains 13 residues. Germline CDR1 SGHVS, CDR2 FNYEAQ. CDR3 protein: CASSLYSDEKLFF. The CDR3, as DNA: TGTGCCAGCAGCTTATACTCCGATGAAAAACTGTTTTTT.

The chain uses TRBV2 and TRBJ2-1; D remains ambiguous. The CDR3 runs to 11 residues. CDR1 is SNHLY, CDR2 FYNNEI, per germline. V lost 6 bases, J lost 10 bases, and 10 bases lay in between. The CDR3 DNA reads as TGTGCCAGCAGCTACGAAAAAGAGCAGTTCTTC. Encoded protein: CASSYEKEQFF.

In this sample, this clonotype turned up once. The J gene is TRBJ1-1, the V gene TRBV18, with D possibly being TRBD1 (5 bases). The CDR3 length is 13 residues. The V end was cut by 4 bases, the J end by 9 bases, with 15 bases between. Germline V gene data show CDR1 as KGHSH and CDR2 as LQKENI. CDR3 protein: CASSQRGAPQAFF. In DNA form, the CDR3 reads TGTGCCAGCTCACAGAGGGGCGCGCCGCAAGCTTTCTTT.

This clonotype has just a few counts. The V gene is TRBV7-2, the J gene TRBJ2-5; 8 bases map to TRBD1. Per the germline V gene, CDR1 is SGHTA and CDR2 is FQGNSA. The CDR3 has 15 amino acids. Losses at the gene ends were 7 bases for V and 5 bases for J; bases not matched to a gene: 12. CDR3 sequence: CASKIQAGGRETQYF. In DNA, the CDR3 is TGTGCCAGCAAGATACAGGCAGGGGGCCGGGAGACCCAGTACTTC.

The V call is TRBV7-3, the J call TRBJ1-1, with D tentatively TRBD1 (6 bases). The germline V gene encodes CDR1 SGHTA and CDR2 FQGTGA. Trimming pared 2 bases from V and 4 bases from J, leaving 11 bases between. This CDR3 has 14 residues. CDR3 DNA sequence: TGTGCCAGCAGCTTAGTTGTAGGGGGCACTGAAGCTTTCTTT. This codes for CASSLVVGGTEAFF. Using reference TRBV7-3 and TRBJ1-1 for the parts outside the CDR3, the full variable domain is GAGVSQTPSNKVTEKGKYVELRCDPISGHTALYWYRQSLGQGPEFLIYFQGTGAADDSGLPNDRFFAVRPEGSVSTLKIQRTERGDSAVYLCASSLVVGGTEAFFGQGTRLTVV.

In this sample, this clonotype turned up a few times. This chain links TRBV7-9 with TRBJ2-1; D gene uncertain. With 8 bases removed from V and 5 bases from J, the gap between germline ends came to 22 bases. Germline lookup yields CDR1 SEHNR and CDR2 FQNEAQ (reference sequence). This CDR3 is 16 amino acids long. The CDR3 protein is CASSPTPHKADNEQFF. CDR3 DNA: TGTGCCAGCTCCCCCACCCCCCACAAGGCAGACAATGAGCAGTTCTTC.

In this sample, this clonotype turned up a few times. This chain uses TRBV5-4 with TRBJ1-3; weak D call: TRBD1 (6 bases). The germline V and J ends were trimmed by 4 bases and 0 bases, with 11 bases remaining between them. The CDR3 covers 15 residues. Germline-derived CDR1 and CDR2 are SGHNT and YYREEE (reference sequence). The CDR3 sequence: CASSTGHDSGNTIYF. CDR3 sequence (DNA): TGTGCCAGCAGCACGGGACACGACTCTGGAAACACCATATATTTT.

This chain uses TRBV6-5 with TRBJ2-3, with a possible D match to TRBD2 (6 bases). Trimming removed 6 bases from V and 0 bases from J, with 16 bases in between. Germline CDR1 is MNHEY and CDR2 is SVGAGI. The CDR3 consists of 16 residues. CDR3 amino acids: CASSRLGVPSTDTQYF. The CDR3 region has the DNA TGTGCCAGCAGCAGACTAGGGGTCCCTAGCACAGATACGCAGTATTTT.

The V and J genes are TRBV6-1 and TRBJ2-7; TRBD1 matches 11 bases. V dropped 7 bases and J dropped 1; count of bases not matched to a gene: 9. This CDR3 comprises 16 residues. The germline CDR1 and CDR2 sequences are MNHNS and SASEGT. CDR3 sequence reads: CASIRRTGGLSYEQYF. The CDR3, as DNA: TGTGCCAGCATTCGGAGGACAGGGGGCTTGTCCTACGAGCAGTACTTC.

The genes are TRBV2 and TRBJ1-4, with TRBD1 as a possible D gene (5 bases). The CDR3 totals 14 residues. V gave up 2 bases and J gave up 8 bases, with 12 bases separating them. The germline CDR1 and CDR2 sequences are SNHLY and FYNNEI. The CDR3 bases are TGTGCCAGCAGTGAAAGGGGTGTCGAAGAAAAACTGTTTTTT. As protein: CASSERGVEEKLFF. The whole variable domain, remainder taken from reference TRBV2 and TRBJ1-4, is EPEVTQTPSHQVTQMGQEVILRCVPISNHLYFYWYRQILGQKVEFLVSFYNNEISEKSEIFDDQFSVERPDGSNFTLKIRSTKLEDSAMYFCASSERGVEEKLFFGSGTQLSVL.

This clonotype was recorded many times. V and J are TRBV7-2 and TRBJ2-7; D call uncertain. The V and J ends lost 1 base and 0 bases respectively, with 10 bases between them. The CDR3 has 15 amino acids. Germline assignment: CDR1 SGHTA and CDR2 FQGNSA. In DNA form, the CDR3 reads TGTGCCAGCAGCTTAGGGGTAACCTCCTCCTACGAGCAGTACTTC. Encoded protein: CASSLGVTSSYEQYF.

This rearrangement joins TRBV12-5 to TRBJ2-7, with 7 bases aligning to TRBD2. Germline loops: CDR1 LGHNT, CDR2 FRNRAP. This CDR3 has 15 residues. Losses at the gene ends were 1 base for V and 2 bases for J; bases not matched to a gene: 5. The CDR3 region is CASGLGDYHTYEQYF. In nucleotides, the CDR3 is TGTGCTAGTGGTTTGGGGGACTACCACACCTACGAGCAGTACTTC.

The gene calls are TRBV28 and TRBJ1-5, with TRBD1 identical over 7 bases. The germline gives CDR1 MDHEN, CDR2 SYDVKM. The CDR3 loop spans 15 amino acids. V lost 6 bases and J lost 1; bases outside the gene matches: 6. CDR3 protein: CASREGAISNQPQHF. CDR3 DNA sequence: TGTGCCAGCAGGGAGGGGGCCATAAGCAATCAGCCCCAGCATTTT.

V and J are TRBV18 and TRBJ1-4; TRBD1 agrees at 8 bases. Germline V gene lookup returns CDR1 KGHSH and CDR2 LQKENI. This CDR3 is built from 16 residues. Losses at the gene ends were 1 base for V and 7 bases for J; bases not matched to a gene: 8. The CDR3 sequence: CASSPLTPGGGEKLFF. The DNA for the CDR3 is TGTGCCAGCTCACCACTAACTCCAGGGGGCGGTGAAAAACTGTTTTTT.

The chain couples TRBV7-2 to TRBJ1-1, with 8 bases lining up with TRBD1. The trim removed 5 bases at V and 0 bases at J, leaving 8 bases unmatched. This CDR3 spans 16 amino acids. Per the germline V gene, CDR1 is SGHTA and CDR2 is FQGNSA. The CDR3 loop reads CASSNGQGRLNTEAFF. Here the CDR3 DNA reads TGTGCCAGCAGCAACGGACAGGGAAGATTGAACACTGAAGCTTTCTTT.

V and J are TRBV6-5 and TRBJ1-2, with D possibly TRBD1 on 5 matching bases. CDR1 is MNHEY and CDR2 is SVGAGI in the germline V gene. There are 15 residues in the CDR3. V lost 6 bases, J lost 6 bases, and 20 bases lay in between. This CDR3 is CASSQTGTLGDGYTF. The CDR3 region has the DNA TGTGCCAGCAGCCAAACCGGGACTTTGGGAGATGGCTACACCTTC.

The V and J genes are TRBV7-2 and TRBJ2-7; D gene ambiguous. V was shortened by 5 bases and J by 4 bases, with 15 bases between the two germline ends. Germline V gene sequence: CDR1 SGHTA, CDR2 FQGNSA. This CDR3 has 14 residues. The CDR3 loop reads CASSRESQLYEQYF. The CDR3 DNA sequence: TGTGCCAGCAGCCGAGAGTCCCAGCTATACGAGCAGTACTTC.

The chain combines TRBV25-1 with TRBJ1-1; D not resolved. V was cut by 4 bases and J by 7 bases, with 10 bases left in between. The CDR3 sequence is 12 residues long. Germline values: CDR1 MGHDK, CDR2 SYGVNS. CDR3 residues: CASSGDPSEAFF. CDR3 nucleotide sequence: TGTGCCAGCAGTGGGGATCCAAGTGAAGCTTTCTTT. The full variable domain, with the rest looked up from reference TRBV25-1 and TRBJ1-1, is EADIYQTPRYLVIGTGKKITLECSQTMGHDKMYWYQQDPGMELHLIHYSYGVNSTEKGDLSSESTVSRIRTEHFPLTLESARPSHTSQYLCASSGDPSEAFFGQGTRLTVV.

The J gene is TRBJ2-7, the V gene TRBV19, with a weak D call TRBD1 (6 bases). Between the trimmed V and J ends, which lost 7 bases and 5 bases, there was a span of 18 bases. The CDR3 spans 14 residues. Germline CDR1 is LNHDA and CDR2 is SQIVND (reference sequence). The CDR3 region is CASTPAGQLDEQYF. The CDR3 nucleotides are TGTGCCAGTACCCCCGCCGGACAGCTGGACGAGCAGTACTTC.

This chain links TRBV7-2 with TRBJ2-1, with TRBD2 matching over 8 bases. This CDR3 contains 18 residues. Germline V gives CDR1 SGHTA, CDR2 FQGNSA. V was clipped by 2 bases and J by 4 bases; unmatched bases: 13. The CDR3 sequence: CASSLQGGRGVGYNEQFF. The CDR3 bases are TGTGCCAGCAGCTTACAAGGGGGGCGGGGGGTTGGGTACAATGAGCAGTTCTTC. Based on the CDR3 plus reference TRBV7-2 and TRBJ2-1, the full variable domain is GAGVSQSPSNKVTEKGKDVELRCDPISGHTALYWYRQSLGQGLEFLIYFQGNSAPDKSGLPSDRFSAERTGGSVSTLTIQRTQQEDSAVYLCASSLQGGRGVGYNEQFFGPGTRLTVL.

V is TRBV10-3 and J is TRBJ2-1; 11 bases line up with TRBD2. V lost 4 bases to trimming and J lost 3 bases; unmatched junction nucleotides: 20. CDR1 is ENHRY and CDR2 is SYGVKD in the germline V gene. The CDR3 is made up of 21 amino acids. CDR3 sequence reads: CAISGPGPSSPGLADYNEQFF. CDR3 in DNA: TGTGCCATCAGTGGACCCGGGCCCTCTTCCCCGGGACTAGCGGACTACAATGAGCAGTTCTTC.

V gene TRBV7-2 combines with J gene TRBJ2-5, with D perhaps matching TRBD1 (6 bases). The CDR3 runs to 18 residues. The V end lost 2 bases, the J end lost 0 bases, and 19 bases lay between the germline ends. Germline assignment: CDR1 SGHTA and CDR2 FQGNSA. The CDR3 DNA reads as TGTGCCAGCAGCTTACAGGGGCGAAGTCCCACTTACCAAGAGACCCAGTACTTC. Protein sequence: CASSLQGRSPTYQETQYF. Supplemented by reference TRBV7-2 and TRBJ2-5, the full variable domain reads GAGVSQSPSNKVTEKGKDVELRCDPISGHTALYWYRQSLGQGLEFLIYFQGNSAPDKSGLPSDRFSAERTGGSVSTLTIQRTQQEDSAVYLCASSLQGRSPTYQETQYFGPGTRLLVL.

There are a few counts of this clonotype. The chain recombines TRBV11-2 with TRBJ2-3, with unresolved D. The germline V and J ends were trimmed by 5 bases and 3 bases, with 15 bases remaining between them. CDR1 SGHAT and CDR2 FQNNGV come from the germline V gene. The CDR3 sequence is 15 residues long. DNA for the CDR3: TGTGCCAGCAGCCAATGGACGGCCTCGACAGATACGCAGTATTTT. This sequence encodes CASSQWTASTDTQYF.

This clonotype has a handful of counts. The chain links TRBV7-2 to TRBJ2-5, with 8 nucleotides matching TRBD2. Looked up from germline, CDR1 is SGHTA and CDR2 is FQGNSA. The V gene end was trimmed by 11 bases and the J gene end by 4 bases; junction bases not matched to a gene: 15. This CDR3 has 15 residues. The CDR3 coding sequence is TGTGCCTCCCGGCCGCGCCTAGCGGGTCTAGAGACCCAGTACTTC. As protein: CASRPRLAGLETQYF.

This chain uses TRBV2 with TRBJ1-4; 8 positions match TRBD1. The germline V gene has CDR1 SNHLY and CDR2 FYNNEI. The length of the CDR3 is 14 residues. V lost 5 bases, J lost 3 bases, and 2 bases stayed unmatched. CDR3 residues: CASSIQGANEKLFF. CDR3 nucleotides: TGTGCCAGCAGTATACAGGGGGCTAATGAAAAACTGTTTTTT.